This T cell receptor beta chain was found in a study of OX40 agonist ivuxolimab in advanced cancers. Whole-study results and caveats: Doses of 0.1 to 3.0 mg/kg were accompanied by clonal expansion of CD4+ and CD8+ blood T cells by week 6.

Note on this clone: Antigen: not known. Different DNA sequences within this sample yield the same CDR3.

V gave up 7 bases and J gave up 1 base, with 17 bases separating them. Germline V lookup: CDR1 MNHNS, CDR2 SASEGT. This CDR3 has 15 amino acids. Data came from immunoSEQ multiplex PCR; TCRdb stores just in-frame clones and leaves some out. The sample holds 65,000 to 90,000 clones, 70% to 90% seen once. V is TRBV6-1 and J is TRBJ2-7; the D gene is possibly TRBD2 (7 bases). Here the sequenced sample was CD4+ or CD8+ T cells sorted from blood, taken in a trial of the OX40 agonist ivuxolimab. The receptor was isolated from an adult with an advanced solid tumor such as melanoma, head and neck, liver or kidney cancer. CDR3 residues: CASNEGGQGSYEQYF. The DNA of the CDR3 is TGTGCCAGCAATGAGGGGGGGCAGGGGTCCTACGAGCAGTACTTC.